The source of this TCR beta chain is a study of cytomegalovirus exposure and HLA in healthy donors. Regarding the study as a whole: Later analysis demonstrated an association between a missense DCLRE1C variant and TCR beta V- and J-gene trimming.

The CDR3 consists of 16 residues. The germline gives CDR1 SGHRS, CDR2 YFSETQ. Trimming stripped 2 bases from V and 0 bases from J, with 15 bases between. Comment on this clone: The antigen remains undetermined.

Amplification used 60 Vbeta primers and 13 Jbeta primers. The data were produced by immunoSEQ multiplex PCR, yet TCRdb's version contains in-frame clones alone and is incomplete. The sample has about 130,000 clones; 80% are singletons. The chain recombines TRBV5-1 with TRBJ2-7; possibly TRBD2 for D (6 bases). This TCR came from a young man in good health and CMV-seropositive. Specimen: PBMCs. The CDR3 coding sequence is TGCGCCAGCAGCTTATCAACGGGGGTGAGCTCCTACGAGCAGTACTTC. Translation gives CASSLSTGVSSYEQYF. The variable domain in full, completed from reference TRBV5-1 and TRBJ2-7, reads KAGVTQTPRYLIKTRGQQVTLSCSPISGHRSVSWYQQTPGQGLQFLFEYFSETQRNKGNFPGRFSGRQFSNSRSEMNVSTLELGDSALYLCASSLSTGVSSYEQYFGPGTRLTVT.